This entry features one T cell receptor beta chain sequence. The clone's antigen remains unknown. No base-level quality is on record; no much larger clone is a single base apart. The sample originates from a study of a mutant IDH1 vaccine in newly diagnosed glioma (dated by TCRdb to the early 2020s). Describing the broader study: Vaccination began 4-6 weeks after radiotherapy alone, or alongside temozolomide cycles in the chemotherapy-containing groups. The roughly 30 treated patients were 62.5% male and about 38% female, with a mean age of around 40 years. Before enrollment, most patients had been given radiochemotherapy with temozolomide as standard therapy, while the rest had received either radiotherapy alone or temozolomide alone. The week-35 safety follow-up was designated visit V12, and the week-47 end of study was designated visit V13. Peripheral blood samples were drawn at six visits, namely V03 (baseline), V05, V07, V10, V12 and V13. For exploratory analyses, longitudinal TCRB deep sequencing was carried out in approximately 25 treated patients wherever samples were available.

Receptor amplification or capture employed the immunoSEQ multiplex PCR assay. Rearranged TCR beta chain sequences were amplified with the hsTCRB Kit following the manufacturer's protocol. Sequencing of TCRB libraries was carried out on an Illumina MiSeq. Per the authors' processing: Demultiplexing, trimming and gene mapping were performed with the kit vendor's proprietary platform. TCRdb obtained this table from immuneACCESS and retained in-frame rearrangements with V and J assigned. These tables miss some clones; where compared with another copy, unresolved V genes account for less than half of the shortfall, and the remainder is unexplained. The V and J calls and the clone size are those of that table, but D and trimming were determined from the DNA. The sample includes approximately 12,000 clones, with 81% observed a single time. The top ten constitute roughly 20% of the sample. Trimming removed 2 bases from V and 10 bases from J; the gene matches leave 9 bases unexplained. Via the germline V gene (reference sequence), CDR1 is SGHKS and CDR2 YYEKEE. Measured from the cysteine to the phenylalanine, the CDR3 is 15 residues long. Only the CDR3 region is kept as DNA, spanning 45 bases read in frame from base 1.

The research as a whole found: Vaccine-induced immune responses across multiple MHC alleles were detected in approximately 93% of patients. No apparent relationship was observed between pseudoprogression and alterations in the top peripheral T cell clonotypes detected by TCRB sequencing. The authors stated that sample limitations prevented analyses of patient blood samples from being reproduced. PBMC samples for TCRB deep sequencing were selected based on availability.

The time point label of this sample denotes: week 47, end of study. A 20-mer mutant IDH1 peptide at 300 micrograms in Montanide made up each vaccine dose, which was injected subcutaneously together with topical imiquimod. Eight vaccinations were administered to patients in weeks 1, 3, 5, 7, 11, 15, 19 and 23, corresponding to visits V03 through V10. All donors had newly diagnosed IDH1-mutant astrocytomas of WHO grade 3 or 4 that showed loss of nuclear ATRX. The samples were drawn from NOA16, a multicentre, single-arm, open-label phase I trial in Germany that tested a mutant IDH1 peptide vaccine in humans for the first time. Genomic DNA for TCRB sequencing was extracted from EDTA blood using the DNeasy Blood and Tissue Kit.

Recombination joined TRBV5-5 with TRBJ2-1; 10 middle bases align to TRBD2. The sequenced sample was PBMCs, obtained from a glioma patient whose treatment included an IDH1 peptide vaccine. This receptor was identified in a man between 25 and 39 years old with glioma. The bases read TGTGCCAGCAGCTTCTTTCTAGCGGGAGCGTCGGAGCAGTTCTTC. Translated, this is CASSFFLAGASEQFF.